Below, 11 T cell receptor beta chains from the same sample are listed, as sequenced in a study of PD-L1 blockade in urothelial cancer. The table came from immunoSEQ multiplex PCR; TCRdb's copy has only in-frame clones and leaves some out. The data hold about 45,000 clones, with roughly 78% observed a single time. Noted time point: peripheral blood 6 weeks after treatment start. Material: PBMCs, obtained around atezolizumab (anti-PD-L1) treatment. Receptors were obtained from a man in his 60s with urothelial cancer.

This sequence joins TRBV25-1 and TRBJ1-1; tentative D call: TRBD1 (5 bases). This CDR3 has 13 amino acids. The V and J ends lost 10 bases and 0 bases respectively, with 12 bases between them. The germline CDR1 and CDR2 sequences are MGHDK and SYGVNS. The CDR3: CATFDSMNTEAFF. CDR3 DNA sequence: TGTGCCACCTTTGACAGCATGAACACTGAAGCTTTCTTT.

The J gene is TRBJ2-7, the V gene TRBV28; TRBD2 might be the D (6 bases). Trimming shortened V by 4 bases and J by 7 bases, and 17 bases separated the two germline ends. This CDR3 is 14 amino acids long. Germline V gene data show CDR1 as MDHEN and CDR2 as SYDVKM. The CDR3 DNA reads TGTGCCAGCAGTTCCGGGACTCAGGCGGGGGAGCAGTACTTC. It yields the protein CASSSGTQAGEQYF.

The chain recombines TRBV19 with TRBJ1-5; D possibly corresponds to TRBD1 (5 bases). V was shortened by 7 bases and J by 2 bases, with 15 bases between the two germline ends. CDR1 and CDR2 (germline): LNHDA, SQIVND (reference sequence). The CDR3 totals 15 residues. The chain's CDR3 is CASTAETGGNQPQHF. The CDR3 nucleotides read TGTGCCAGTACCGCCGAGACGGGGGGCAATCAGCCCCAGCATTTT.

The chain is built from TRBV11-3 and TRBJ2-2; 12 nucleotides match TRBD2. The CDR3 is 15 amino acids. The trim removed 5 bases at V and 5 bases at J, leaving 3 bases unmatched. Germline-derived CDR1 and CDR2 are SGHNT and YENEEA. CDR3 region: CASSRTSGGTGELFF. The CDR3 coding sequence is TGTGCCAGCAGCCGCACTAGCGGGGGGACCGGGGAGCTGTTTTTT.

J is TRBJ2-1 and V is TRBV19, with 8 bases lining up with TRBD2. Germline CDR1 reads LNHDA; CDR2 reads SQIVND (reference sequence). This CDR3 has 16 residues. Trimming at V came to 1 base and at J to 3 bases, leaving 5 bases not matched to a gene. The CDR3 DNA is TGTGCCAGTAGTATAGTAGGGACTAGGAACTACAATGAGCAGTTCTTC. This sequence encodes CASSIVGTRNYNEQFF.

CDR3 nucleotide sequence: TGTGCCAGCAGCTGGGACAGGACAGATACGCAGTATTTT. Translated, it gives CASSWDRTDTQYF. The chain combines TRBV5-6 with TRBJ2-3, with TRBD1 matching over 8 bases. V was pared by 3 bases and J by 3 bases, with 0 bases of the junction left unmatched. CDR1 and CDR2 (germline): SGHDT, YYEEEE. The CDR3 totals 13 residues.

CDR3 region: CASSPRTGTGNEQFF. CDR3 bases: TGCGCCAGCAGCCCGCGGACAGGGACGGGCAATGAGCAGTTCTTC. The chain links TRBV5-1 to TRBJ2-1; 8 bases line up with TRBD1. The CDR3 runs 15 residues. Germline loops: CDR1 SGHRS, CDR2 YFSETQ. With 4 bases clipped from V and 6 bases from J, the junction kept 9 bases outside the gene matches.

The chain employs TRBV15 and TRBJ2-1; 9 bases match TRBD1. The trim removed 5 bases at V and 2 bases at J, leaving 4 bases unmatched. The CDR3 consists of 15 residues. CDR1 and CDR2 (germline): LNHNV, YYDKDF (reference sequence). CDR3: CATSGGQGTYNEQFF. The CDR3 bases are TGTGCCACCAGCGGGGGACAGGGTACCTACAATGAGCAGTTCTTC.

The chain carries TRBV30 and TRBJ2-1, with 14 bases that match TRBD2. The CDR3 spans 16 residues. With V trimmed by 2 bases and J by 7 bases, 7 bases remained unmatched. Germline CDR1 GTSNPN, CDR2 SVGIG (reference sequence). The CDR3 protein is CAWSRRLAGGRNEQFF. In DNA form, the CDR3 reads TGTGCCTGGAGTCGGCGACTAGCGGGAGGGCGGAATGAGCAGTTCTTC.

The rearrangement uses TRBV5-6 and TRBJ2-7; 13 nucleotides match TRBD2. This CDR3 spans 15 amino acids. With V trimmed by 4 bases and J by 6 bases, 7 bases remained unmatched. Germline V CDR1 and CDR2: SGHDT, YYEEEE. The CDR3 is CASSGLAGVFFEQYF. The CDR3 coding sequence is TGTGCCAGCAGCGGACTAGCGGGAGTCTTTTTCGAGCAGTACTTC.

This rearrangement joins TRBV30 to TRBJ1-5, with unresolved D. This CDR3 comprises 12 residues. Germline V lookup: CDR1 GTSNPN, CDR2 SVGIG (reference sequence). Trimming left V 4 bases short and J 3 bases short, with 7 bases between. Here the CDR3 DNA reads TGTGCCTGGAATAGCTTCAATCAGCCCCAGCATTTT. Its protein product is CAWNSFNQPQHF. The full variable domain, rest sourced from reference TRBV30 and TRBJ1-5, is SQTIHQWPATLVQPVGSPLSLECTVEGTSNPNLYWYRQAAGRGLQLLFYSVGIGQISSEVPQNLSASRPQDRQFILSSKKLLLSDSGFYLCAWNSFNQPQHFGDGTRLSIL.